Here is one T cell receptor beta chain with its context. The germline V gene has CDR1 MDHEN and CDR2 SYDVKM. This CDR3 contains 18 residues. The ends lost 2 bases at V and 6 bases at J; junction bases unmatched: 10. Measured with immunoSEQ multiplex PCR; TCRdb has only the in-frame clones, and not every one. Among 90,000 or so clones listed, under 95% were seen once. This entry comes from a study of T cell changes during pregnancy in multiple sclerosis. The chain links TRBV28 to TRBJ2-3; 14 positions match TRBD2. This sequence originates from a female donor with multiple sclerosis, enrolled in a pregnancy study. The sequencing used peripheral blood, collected before pregnancy. CDR3 in amino acids: CASSLAGLAGEGRDTQYF. CDR3 nucleotides: TGTGCCAGCAGTTTAGCGGGACTAGCGGGGGAGGGGAGGGATACGCAGTATTTT.